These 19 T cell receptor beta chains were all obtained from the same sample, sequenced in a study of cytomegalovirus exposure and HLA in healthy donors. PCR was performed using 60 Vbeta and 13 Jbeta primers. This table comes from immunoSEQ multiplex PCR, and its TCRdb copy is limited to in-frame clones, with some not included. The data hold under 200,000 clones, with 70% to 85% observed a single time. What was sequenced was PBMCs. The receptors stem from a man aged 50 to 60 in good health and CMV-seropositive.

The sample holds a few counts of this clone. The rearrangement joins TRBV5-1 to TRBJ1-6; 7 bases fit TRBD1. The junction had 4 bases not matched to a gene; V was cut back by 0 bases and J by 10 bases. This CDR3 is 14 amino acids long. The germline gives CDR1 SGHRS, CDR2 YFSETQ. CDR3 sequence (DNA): TGCGCCAGCAGCTTGGAACAGGGGAGGTCACCCCTCCACTTT. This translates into CASSLEQGRSPLHF.

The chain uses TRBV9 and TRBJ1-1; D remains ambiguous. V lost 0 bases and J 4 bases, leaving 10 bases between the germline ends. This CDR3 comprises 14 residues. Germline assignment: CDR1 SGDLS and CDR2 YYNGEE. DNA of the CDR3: TGTGCCAGCAGCGTAGATGTGGGGAGCACTGAAGCTTTCTTT. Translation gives CASSVDVGSTEAFF.

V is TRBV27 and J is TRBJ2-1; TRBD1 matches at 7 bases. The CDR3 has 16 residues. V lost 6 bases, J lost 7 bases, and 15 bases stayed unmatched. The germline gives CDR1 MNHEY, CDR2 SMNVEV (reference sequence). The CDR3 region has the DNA TGTGCCAGCAGGGTCTCGACAGGGTTCTCCAATAATGAGCAGTTCTTC. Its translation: CASRVSTGFSNNEQFF.

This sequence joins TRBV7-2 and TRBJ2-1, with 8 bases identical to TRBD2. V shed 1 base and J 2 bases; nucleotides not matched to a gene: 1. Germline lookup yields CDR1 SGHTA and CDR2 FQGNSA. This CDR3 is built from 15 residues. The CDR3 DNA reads TGTGCCAGCAGCTTAGAACTAGCGGCCTACAATGAGCAGTTCTTC. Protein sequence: CASSLELAAYNEQFF.

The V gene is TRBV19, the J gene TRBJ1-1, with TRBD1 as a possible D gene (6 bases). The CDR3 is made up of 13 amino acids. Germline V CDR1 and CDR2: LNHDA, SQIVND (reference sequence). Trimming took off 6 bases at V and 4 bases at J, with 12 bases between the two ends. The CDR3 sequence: CASSQGPFTEAFF. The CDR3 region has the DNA TGTGCCAGTAGCCAGGGGCCATTCACTGAAGCTTTCTTT.

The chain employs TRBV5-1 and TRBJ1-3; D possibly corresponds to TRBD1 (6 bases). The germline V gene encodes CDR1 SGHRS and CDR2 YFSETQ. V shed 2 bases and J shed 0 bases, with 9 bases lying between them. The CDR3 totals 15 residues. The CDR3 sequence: CASSFQGSSGNTIYF. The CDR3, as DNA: TGCGCCAGCAGCTTCCAGGGGAGCTCTGGAAACACCATATATTTT.

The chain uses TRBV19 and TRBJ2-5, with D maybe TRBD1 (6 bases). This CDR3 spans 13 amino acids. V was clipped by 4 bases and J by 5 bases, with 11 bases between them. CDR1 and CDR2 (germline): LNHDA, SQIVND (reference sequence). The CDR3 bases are TGTGCCAGTAGTAGGGGGCCGGGGGAGACCCAGTACTTC. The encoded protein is CASSRGPGETQYF.

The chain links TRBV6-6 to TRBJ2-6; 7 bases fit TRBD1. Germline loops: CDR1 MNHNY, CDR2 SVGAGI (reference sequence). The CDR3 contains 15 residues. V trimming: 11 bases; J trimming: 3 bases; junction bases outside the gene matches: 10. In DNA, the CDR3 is TGTGCCGAAGCCGACAGGGCTAGTGGGGCCAACGTCCTGACTTTC. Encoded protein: CAEADRASGANVLTF.

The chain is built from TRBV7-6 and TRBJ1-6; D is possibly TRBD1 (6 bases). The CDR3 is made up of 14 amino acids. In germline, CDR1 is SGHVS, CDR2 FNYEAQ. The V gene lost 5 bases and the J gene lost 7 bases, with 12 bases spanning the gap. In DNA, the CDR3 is TGTGCCAGCAGCATACAGGGAGTCAATTCACCCCTCCACTTT. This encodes CASSIQGVNSPLHF.

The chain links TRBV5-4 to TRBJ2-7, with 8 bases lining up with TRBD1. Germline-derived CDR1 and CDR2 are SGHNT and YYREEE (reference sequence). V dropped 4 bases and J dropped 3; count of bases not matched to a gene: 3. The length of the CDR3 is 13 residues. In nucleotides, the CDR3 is TGTGCCAGCAGCAGGGACAGGTTCTACGAGCAGTACTTC. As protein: CASSRDRFYEQYF.

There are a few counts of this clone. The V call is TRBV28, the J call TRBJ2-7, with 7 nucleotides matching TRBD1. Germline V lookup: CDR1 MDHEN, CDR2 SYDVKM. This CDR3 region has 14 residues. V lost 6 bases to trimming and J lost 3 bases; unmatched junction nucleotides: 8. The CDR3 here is CASSPGDRDYEQYF. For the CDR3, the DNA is TGTGCCAGCAGCCCAGGAGACAGGGACTACGAGCAGTACTTC.

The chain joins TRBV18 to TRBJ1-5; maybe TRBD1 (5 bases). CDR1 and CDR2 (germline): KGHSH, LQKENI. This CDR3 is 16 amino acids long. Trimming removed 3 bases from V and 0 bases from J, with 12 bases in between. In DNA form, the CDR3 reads TGTGCCAGCTCACCCCAACAGGCGAATAGCAATCAGCCCCAGCATTTT. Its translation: CASSPQQANSNQPQHF.

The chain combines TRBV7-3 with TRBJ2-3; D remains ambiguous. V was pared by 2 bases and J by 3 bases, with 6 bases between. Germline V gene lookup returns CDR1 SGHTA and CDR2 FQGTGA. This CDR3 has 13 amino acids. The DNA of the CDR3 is TGTGCCAGCAGCTTAGTGTCTACAGATACGCAGTATTTT. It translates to CASSLVSTDTQYF.

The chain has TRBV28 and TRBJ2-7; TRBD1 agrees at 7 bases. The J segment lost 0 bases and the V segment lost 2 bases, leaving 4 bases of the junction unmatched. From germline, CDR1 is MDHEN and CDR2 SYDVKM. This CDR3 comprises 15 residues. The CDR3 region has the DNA TGTGCCAGCAGTTTAGGACAGGCCAGCTCCTACGAGCAGTACTTC. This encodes CASSLGQASSYEQYF.

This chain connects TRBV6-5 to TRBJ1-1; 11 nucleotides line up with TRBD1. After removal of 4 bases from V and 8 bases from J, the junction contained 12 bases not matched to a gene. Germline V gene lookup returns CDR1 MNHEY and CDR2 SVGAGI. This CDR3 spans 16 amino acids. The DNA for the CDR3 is TGTGCCAGCAGTTCCGCCGGGACAGGGGGGTCGACCGAAGCTTTCTTT. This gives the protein CASSSAGTGGSTEAFF.

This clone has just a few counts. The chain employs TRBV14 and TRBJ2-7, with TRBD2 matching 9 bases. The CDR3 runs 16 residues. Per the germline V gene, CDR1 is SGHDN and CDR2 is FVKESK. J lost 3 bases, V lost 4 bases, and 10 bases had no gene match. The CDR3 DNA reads TGTGCCAGCAGCCCCGCGCTAGCGGGGAAGGTCTACGAGCAGTACTTC. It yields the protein CASSPALAGKVYEQYF.

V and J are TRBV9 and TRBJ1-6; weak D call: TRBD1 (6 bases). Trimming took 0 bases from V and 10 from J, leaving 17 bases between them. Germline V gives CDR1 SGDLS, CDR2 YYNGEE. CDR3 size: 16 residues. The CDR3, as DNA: TGTGCCAGCAGCGTAGAGGACAGAGGGCGCGGCTCACCCCTCCACTTT. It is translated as CASSVEDRGRGSPLHF.

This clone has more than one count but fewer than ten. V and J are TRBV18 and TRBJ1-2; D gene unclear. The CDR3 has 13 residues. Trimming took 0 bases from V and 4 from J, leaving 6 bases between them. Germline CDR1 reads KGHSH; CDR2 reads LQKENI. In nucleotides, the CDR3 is TGTGCCAGCTCACCACCGGAGGGCTATGGCTACACCTTC. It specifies CASSPPEGYGYTF.

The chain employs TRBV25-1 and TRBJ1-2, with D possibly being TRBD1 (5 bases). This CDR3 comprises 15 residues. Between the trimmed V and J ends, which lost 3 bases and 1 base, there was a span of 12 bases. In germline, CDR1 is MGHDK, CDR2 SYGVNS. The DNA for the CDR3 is TGTGCCAGCAGTGAGCCACGGGGGATTAACTATGGCTACACCTTC. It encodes CASSEPRGINYGYTF.